The next 3 T cell receptor beta chains were all read from a single sample in a study of blood T cell repertoires in COVID-19. TCRdb's table, derived via immunoSEQ multiplex PCR, lists solely in-frame clones and lacks some. The sample lists 150,000 or so clones, 84% occurring once. The specimen sequenced was PBMCs or T cells enriched from blood (not recorded which). Source of these receptors: a man aged 50 or older who had recovered from COVID-19.

The chain recombines TRBV2 with TRBJ2-5, with D maybe TRBD2 (6 bases). This CDR3 comprises 14 residues. Germline values: CDR1 SNHLY, CDR2 FYNNEI. V was shortened by 1 base and J by 5 bases, with 11 bases between the two germline ends. This chain's CDR3 is CASSEGGVPETQYF. CDR3 sequence (DNA): TGTGCCAGCAGTGAAGGGGGGGTACCGGAGACCCAGTACTTC.

V and J are TRBV7-6 and TRBJ2-3; TRBD2 might be the D (6 bases). V was pared by 1 base and J by 4 bases, with 15 bases between. Germline-derived CDR1 and CDR2 are SGHVS and FNYEAQ. The CDR3 consists of 16 residues. The CDR3: CASSLEVRAGSDTQYF. CDR3 DNA sequence: TGTGCCAGCAGCTTAGAGGTTCGGGCGGGGTCAGATACGCAGTATTTT.

The count of this clone is one. V is TRBV3-1 (or the pseudogene TRBV3-2) and J is TRBJ2-1; D is unclear. This CDR3 is built from 14 residues. V dropped 1 base and J dropped 9 bases, with 13 bases sitting between them. Germline assignment: CDR1 LGHDT and CDR2 YNNKEL (reference sequence). The CDR3 protein is CASSQVPDSSEQFF. Written as DNA, the CDR3 is TGTGCCAGCAGCCAAGTTCCAGATTCAAGTGAGCAGTTCTTC.